The 15 T cell receptor beta chains reported below all come from one sample, sequenced in a study of beta chain features in type 1 diabetes. TCRB transcripts that were expressed got sequenced, as all of the isolated RNA had been reverse transcribed. Here immunoSEQ multiplex PCR was the method, and the copy in TCRdb shows in-frame clones only, minus some. The sample yields about 360,000 clones, 10% to 15% seen once. The sequencing sample was made of naive CD4+ T cells from blood. The receptors shown here come from a man in his late teens or twenties in good health.

This clone came up a few times. The chain couples TRBV7-9 to TRBJ1-1, with TRBD1 as a possible D gene (6 bases). The ends were cut back, 5 bases at V and 4 bases at J, with 11 bases in the middle. The CDR3 is 13 amino acids. CDR1 and CDR2 (germline): SEHNR, FQNEAQ (reference sequence). Written as DNA, the CDR3 is TGTGCCAGCAGCCGGGAGGGGGGCACTGAAGCTTTCTTT. Amino acids: CASSREGGTEAFF.

The rearrangement links TRBV5-1 to TRBJ2-3; 13 nucleotides agree with TRBD2. This CDR3 comprises 18 residues. Germline CDR1 is SGHRS and CDR2 is YFSETQ. The J segment lost 0 bases and the V segment lost 3 bases, leaving 7 bases of the junction unmatched. CDR3 bases: TGCGCCAGCAGCTCATGGACTAGCGGGAGCGGTAGCACAGATACGCAGTATTTT. As protein: CASSSWTSGSGSTDTQYF.

The V and J genes are TRBV2 and TRBJ2-7; TRBD2 aligns across 9 bases. Germline V CDR1 and CDR2: SNHLY, FYNNEI. V shed 6 bases and J 3 bases; nucleotides not matched to a gene: 3. The CDR3 runs 13 residues. The chain's CDR3 is CASRSGRRYEQYF. In nucleotides, the CDR3 is TGTGCCAGCAGAAGCGGGAGGCGCTACGAGCAGTACTTC.

The chain carries TRBV5-4 and TRBJ1-1; the D gene is possibly TRBD1 (6 bases). CDR3 length: 11 residues. Germline lookup yields CDR1 SGHNT and CDR2 YYREEE (reference sequence). V shed 6 bases and J shed 3 bases, with 6 bases lying between them. Written as DNA, the CDR3 is TGTGCCAGCAAGGGGGACACTGAAGCTTTCTTT. It is translated as CASKGDTEAFF.

The rearrangement uses TRBV7-3 and TRBJ1-1, with 7 bases aligning to TRBD1. Per germline, CDR1 SGHTA and CDR2 FQGTGA. The trim removed 5 bases at V and 0 bases at J, leaving 3 bases unmatched. The CDR3 runs to 14 residues. CDR3 DNA sequence: TGTGCCAGCAGCCGGGACAGCATGAACACTGAAGCTTTCTTT. Its translation: CASSRDSMNTEAFF. The whole variable domain, remainder taken from reference TRBV7-3 and TRBJ1-1, is GAGVSQTPSNKVTEKGKYVELRCDPISGHTALYWYRQSLGQGPEFLIYFQGTGAADDSGLPNDRFFAVRPEGSVSTLKIQRTERGDSAVYLCASSRDSMNTEAFFGQGTRLTVV.

The J gene is TRBJ2-3, the V gene TRBV18; TRBD1 aligns across 11 bases. The CDR3 runs to 15 residues. Germline loops: CDR1 KGHSH, CDR2 LQKENI. V was clipped by 3 bases and J by 4 bases; unmatched bases: 3. The CDR3 reads CASSPGTGGSDTQYF. The CDR3 nucleotides are TGTGCCAGCTCACCTGGGACAGGGGGATCAGATACGCAGTATTTT.

J is TRBJ1-4 and V is TRBV10-3, with D perhaps matching TRBD1 (5 bases). The V end lost 6 bases, the J end lost 7 bases, and 15 bases lay between the germline ends. Germline values: CDR1 ENHRY, CDR2 SYGVKD. The CDR3 extends over 14 amino acids. In DNA, the CDR3 is TGTGCCATCAGAGGGGATTCTCAGGGTGAAAAACTGTTTTTT. Its translation: CAIRGDSQGEKLFF.

The chain recombines TRBV30 with TRBJ1-4; D gene uncertain. Germline CDR1 GTSNPN, CDR2 SVGIG (reference sequence). CDR3 length equals 13 residues. V was trimmed by 3 bases and J by 2 bases, leaving 7 bases between them. The CDR3 DNA follows: TGTGCCTGGAGCGTTCAGACTAATGAAAAACTGTTTTTT. This translates into CAWSVQTNEKLFF.

This rearrangement joins TRBV5-4 to TRBJ1-2; D is perhaps TRBD1 (6 bases). The CDR3 totals 14 residues. From germline, CDR1 is SGHNT and CDR2 YYREEE (reference sequence). The V end lost 4 bases, the J end lost 4 bases, and 14 bases lay between the germline ends. DNA of the CDR3: TGTGCCAGCAGCAAAGACAGGACAACCTATGGCTACACCTTC. It specifies CASSKDRTTYGYTF.

The chain uses TRBV30 and TRBJ2-7; perhaps TRBD1 as D (6 bases). The germline gives CDR1 GTSNPN, CDR2 SVGIG (reference sequence). The CDR3 sequence is 15 residues long. Trimming cost V 2 bases and J 5 bases, with 19 bases left between them. The CDR3, as DNA: TGTGCCTGGAGTAATACCGGGACAAGGAATAACGAGCAGTACTTC. It yields the protein CAWSNTGTRNNEQYF.

The chain joins TRBV7-2 to TRBJ1-2, with TRBD1 matching over 7 bases. The CDR3 consists of 17 residues. The V gene's germline CDR1 is SGHTA and CDR2 FQGNSA. With V trimmed by 1 base and J by 8 bases, 16 bases remained unmatched. The CDR3 region has the DNA TGTGCCAGCAGCTTAGGCCCCACTCGGACAGGCCGAAGAGGCTACACCTTC. This gives the protein CASSLGPTRTGRRGYTF.

The chain uses TRBV30 and TRBJ1-2, with D possibly being TRBD1 (5 bases). This CDR3 spans 14 amino acids. Germline V gives CDR1 GTSNPN, CDR2 SVGIG (reference sequence). V dropped 0 bases and J dropped 7 bases, with 15 bases sitting between them. CDR3 sequence: CAWSVVRVGGGYTF. The CDR3 nucleotides are TGTGCCTGGAGTGTAGTTCGCGTGGGGGGTGGCTACACCTTC. Supplemented by reference TRBV30 and TRBJ1-2, the full variable domain reads SQTIHQWPATLVQPVGSPLSLECTVEGTSNPNLYWYRQAAGRGLQLLFYSVGIGQISSEVPQNLSASRPQDRQFILSSKKLLLSDSGFYLCAWSVVRVGGGYTFGSGTRLTVV.

There are a few counts of this clone. The V call is TRBV28, the J call TRBJ1-5; 9 positions match TRBD1. Trimming removed 7 bases from V and 6 bases from J; junction bases left unmatched: 4. CDR1 and CDR2 (germline): MDHEN, SYDVKM. The CDR3 runs to 13 residues. CDR3 DNA: TGTGCCAGCACAACAGGGGGCGTTCAGCCCCAGCATTTT. Its translation is CASTTGGVQPQHF.

The chain uses TRBV6-4 and TRBJ2-3, with 13 bases identical to TRBD2. Germline V gene lookup returns CDR1 MRHNA and CDR2 SNTAGT. The CDR3 length is 14 residues. The V and J ends lost 6 bases and 6 bases, in that order; junction bases with no gene match: 3. This chain's CDR3 is CASSRLAGGDTQYF. CDR3 in DNA: TGTGCCAGCAGCCGACTAGCGGGAGGCGATACGCAGTATTTT.

The chain joins TRBV5-4 to TRBJ1-2; TRBD1 matches 7 bases. This CDR3 has 12 residues. With 7 bases clipped from V and 4 bases from J, the junction kept 4 bases outside the gene matches. Germline CDR1 is SGHNT and CDR2 is YYREEE (reference sequence). In nucleotides, the CDR3 is TGTGCCAGCGCCGACAGGGTCTATGGCTACACCTTC. This codes for CASADRVYGYTF.